The 16 T cell receptor beta chains listed next were all sequenced from one sample in a study of blood T cell repertoires in COVID-19 (dated by TCRdb to 2018 to 2020). Library preparation employed the immunoSEQ multiplex PCR assay. TCRdb carries this immuneACCESS record with in-frame sequences only. Its versions omit some clonotypes, under half of them owing to an unresolved V gene in the studies checked, with the rest unexplained. The sample contains 350,000 to 400,000 clones, around 87% of them found a single time. The top ten clones comprise 6.5% of the sample. The sample comprised peripheral blood. The source is a man between 18 and 29 years old with active or convalescent COVID-19.

The gene calls are TRBV7-3 and TRBJ2-1; TRBD2 matches at 7 bases. Germline CDR1 reads SGHTA; CDR2 reads FQGTGA. Germline trimming cut 1 base from V and 7 bases from J; bases unmatched to any gene: 7. This CDR3 spans 15 amino acids. The CDR3, as DNA: TGTGCCAGCAGCTTAATTCCAGCGGGATGGAATGAGCAGTTCTTC. Its translation: CASSLIPAGWNEQFF.

CDR3 nucleotide sequence: TGTGCCTCGCAAGCAGGGGATCAGCCCCAGCATTTT. Translating gives CASQAGDQPQHF. The chain has TRBV10-3 and TRBJ1-5, with a possible D match to TRBD1 (6 bases). The ends were cut back, 11 bases at V and 5 bases at J, with 13 bases in the middle. Germline CDR1 reads ENHRY; CDR2 reads SYGVKD. CDR3 length: 12 amino acids.

The chain is built from TRBV20-1 and TRBJ2-3; TRBD1 matches at 8 bases. J lost 1 base, V lost 3 bases, and 15 bases had no gene match. This CDR3 spans 18 amino acids. Germline V gene sequence: CDR1 DFQATT, CDR2 SNEGSKA (reference sequence). The CDR3 sequence is CSASQGAGIMMGTDTQYF. The CDR3 DNA follows: TGCAGTGCTAGTCAGGGGGCTGGGATCATGATGGGCACAGATACGCAGTATTTT.

The gene calls are TRBV29-1 and TRBJ1-4; D remains ambiguous. V shed 6 bases and J shed 6 bases, with 11 bases lying between them. Germline CDR1 SQVTM, CDR2 ANQGSEA. This CDR3 is 12 amino acids long. The CDR3 reads CSVHLGDEKLFF. Written as DNA, the CDR3 is TGCAGCGTCCACCTGGGCGATGAAAAACTGTTTTTT.

This clone was observed once. The chain employs TRBV7-6 and TRBJ1-2, with a weak D call TRBD1 (5 bases). The CDR3 is 15 residues long. Trimming cost V 3 bases and J 1 base, with 12 bases left between them. Germline-derived CDR1 and CDR2 are SGHVS and FNYEAQ. CDR3 protein: CASSFYNRINYGYTF. The CDR3 DNA is TGTGCCAGCAGCTTTTATAACAGGATTAACTATGGCTACACCTTC.

The chain couples TRBV19 to TRBJ1-1; D is perhaps TRBD1 (5 bases). In germline, CDR1 is LNHDA, CDR2 SQIVND (reference sequence). The CDR3 spans 16 residues. The germline V and J ends were trimmed by 10 bases and 4 bases, with 25 bases remaining between them. The CDR3 reads CATRGSLAPGITEAFF. The CDR3 nucleotides read TGTGCCACCCGGGGGTCCCTGGCCCCTGGTATCACTGAAGCTTTCTTT.

The chain combines TRBV7-2 with TRBJ1-5; 7 bases agree with TRBD1. This CDR3 has 15 residues. The junction had 6 bases not matched to a gene; V was cut back by 3 bases and J by 4 bases. CDR1 SGHTA and CDR2 FQGNSA come from the germline V gene. The CDR3 loop reads CASSFSGQYNQPQHF. CDR3 DNA: TGTGCCAGCAGCTTCTCGGGACAGTATAATCAGCCCCAGCATTTT. Drawing the rest from reference TRBV7-2 and TRBJ1-5, the complete variable domain is GAGVSQSPSNKVTEKGKDVELRCDPISGHTALYWYRQSLGQGLEFLIYFQGNSAPDKSGLPSDRFSAERTGGSVSTLTIQRTQQEDSAVYLCASSFSGQYNQPQHFGDGTRLSIL.

The genes are TRBV7-9 and TRBJ2-7, with 7 bases aligning to TRBD1. CDR1 and CDR2 (germline): SEHNR, FQNEAQ (reference sequence). CDR3 size: 13 residues. V trimming: 5 bases; J trimming: 4 bases; junction bases outside the gene matches: 5. The chain's CDR3 is CASSPGQNYEQYF. CDR3 in DNA: TGTGCCAGCAGCCCGGGACAGAATTACGAGCAGTACTTC.

The chain has TRBV11-2 and TRBJ1-1, with D possibly being TRBD1 (5 bases). The CDR3 runs to 13 residues. The V and J ends lost 1 base and 5 bases respectively, with 8 bases between them. Germline CDR1 and CDR2: SGHAT and FQNNGV. The CDR3 DNA is TGTGCCAGCAGCTTAGGGAGGGGTACTGAAGCTTTCTTT. Its protein is CASSLGRGTEAFF.

The CDR3 loop is CASSLYGTRTTDTQYF. As DNA, the CDR3 is TGCGCCAGCAGCTTATACGGGACTAGAACCACAGATACGCAGTATTTT. The chain employs TRBV5-1 and TRBJ2-3, with TRBD2 matching 8 bases. The length of the CDR3 is 16 residues. Trimming took 2 bases from V and 2 from J; bases not matched to a gene: 7. From germline, CDR1 is SGHRS and CDR2 YFSETQ.

The genes are TRBV28 and TRBJ1-5; D call uncertain. Germline CDR1 reads MDHEN; CDR2 reads SYDVKM. Trimming left V 5 bases short and J 7 bases short, with 15 bases between. This CDR3 has 14 residues. The CDR3 protein is CASSPYGVWQPQHF. The DNA for the CDR3 is TGTGCCAGCAGTCCTTATGGAGTTTGGCAGCCCCAGCATTTT.

The chain links TRBV19 to TRBJ2-7; TRBD1 agrees at 8 bases. Trimming removed 4 bases from V and 5 bases from J; junction bases left unmatched: 7. The CDR3 length is 14 residues. Per the germline V gene, CDR1 is LNHDA and CDR2 is SQIVND (reference sequence). CDR3 sequence reads: CASSNRDRLDEQYF. The CDR3 DNA sequence: TGTGCCAGTAGTAACCGGGACAGGTTAGACGAGCAGTACTTC.

V gene TRBV18 combines with J gene TRBJ1-2; the D is unclear. V was pared by 3 bases and J by 0 bases, with 11 bases between. Germline CDR1 KGHSH, CDR2 LQKENI. This CDR3 region has 15 residues. The CDR3: CASSPGPGANYGYTF. The DNA of the CDR3 is TGTGCCAGCTCACCGGGCCCCGGGGCTAACTATGGCTACACCTTC.

This rearrangement joins TRBV19 to TRBJ1-5; 10 bases are a match to TRBD1. The CDR3 extends over 15 amino acids. Unmatched junction bases numbered 4, after V lost 5 bases and J lost 3 bases. CDR1 LNHDA and CDR2 SQIVND come from the germline V gene (reference sequence). The CDR3 here is CASSPRQGANQPQHF. In DNA, the CDR3 is TGTGCCAGTAGTCCCCGACAGGGGGCCAATCAGCCCCAGCATTTT.

Turning to this clone: The same CDR3 arises from other DNA sequences in this sample as well. This chain links TRBV28 with TRBJ1-2; possibly TRBD1 for D (6 bases). The CDR3 has 12 residues. Germline V gene data show CDR1 as MDHEN and CDR2 as SYDVKM. The V and J ends lost 5 bases and 5 bases respectively, with 9 bases between them. The CDR3 nucleotides are TGTGCCAGCAGTCGGACAGTGTATGGCTACACCTTC. It translates to CASSRTVYGYTF.

V gene TRBV27 combines with J gene TRBJ2-2; D unclear. The germline V and J ends were trimmed by 5 bases and 8 bases, with 9 bases remaining between them. Per germline, CDR1 MNHEY and CDR2 SMNVEV (reference sequence). There are 12 residues in the CDR3. Here the CDR3 DNA reads TGTGCCAGCAGTCTGATTGCGGGGGAGCTGTTTTTT. It specifies CASSLIAGELFF.